The rows below give T cell receptor beta chains drawn from one sample of a study of blood T cell repertoires in COVID-19. Sequencing used immunoSEQ multiplex PCR; TCRdb keeps in-frame clones, though not all of them. The sample shows approximately 84,000 clones, 83% of them seen only once. Sequencing used peripheral blood. Receptors originate from a woman aged 80 or over with acute or convalescent COVID-19. Both conserved end residues are part of each CDR3. A D gene is named only where the DNA matches it firmly. The size of a clone is reported for some rows only, either as once, few or many, or as a class for expanded clones.

size	V	J	D	CDR3	DNA
-	TRBV5-4	TRBJ2-2	TRBD2	CASSQRERRTGELFF	TGTGCCAGCAGCCAGCGGGAGAGGAGAACCGGGGAGCTGTTTTTT
-	TRBV6-1	TRBJ2-2	-	CASSASLPRNTGELFF	TGTGCCAGCAGTGCATCCCTGCCGAGGAACACCGGGGAGCTGTTTTTT
-	TRBV25-1	TRBJ2-2	-	CASSEYHRAGELFF	TGTGCCAGCAGTGAATACCACAGGGCCGGGGAGCTGTTTTTT
-	TRBV6-2/TRBV6-3	TRBJ2-1	TRBD2	CASSSAGGGNEQFF	TGTGCCAGCAGTTCTGCGGGAGGGGGGAATGAGCAGTTCTTC
-	TRBV24-1	TRBJ2-4	TRBD2	CATSDSGGGYIQYF	TGTGCCACCAGTGATAGCGGGGGAGGGTACATTCAGTACTTC
-	TRBV7-8	TRBJ2-1	TRBD1	CASSSSGGTYNEQFF	TGTGCCAGCAGCTCATCAGGGGGCACCTACAATGAGCAGTTCTTC
-	TRBV18	TRBJ2-7	-	CASSVRDSGTYEQYF	TGTGCCAGCTCAGTCCGGGACTCAGGAACCTACGAGCAGTACTTC
-	TRBV7-9	TRBJ1-3	TRBD1	CASSLGTGGVDTIYF	TGTGCCAGCAGCTTAGGGACAGGGGGCGTTGACACCATATATTTT
-	TRBV19	TRBJ2-1	TRBD2	CASTPSSGRALNEQFF	TGTGCCAGTACCCCCTCTAGCGGGAGGGCCCTCAATGAGCAGTTCTTC
-	TRBV19	TRBJ2-7	-	CASSAVAHYEQYF	TGTGCCAGTAGTGCCGTGGCACACTACGAGCAGTACTTC
once	TRBV2	TRBJ1-5	-	CASSEQGRVSNQPQHF	TGTGCCAGCAGTGAACAGGGTAGGGTAAGCAATCAGCCCCAGCATTTT
-	TRBV28	TRBJ2-7	-	CASSSSRHHSYEQYF	-
few	TRBV19	TRBJ2-2	-	CASSQQENTGELFF	TGTGCCAGTAGTCAACAGGAAAACACCGGGGAGCTGTTTTTT
-	TRBV5-1	TRBJ2-3	-	CASSKQGGPTDTQYF	TGCGCCAGCAGCAAACAGGGGGGGCCCACAGATACGCAGTATTTT
-	TRBV7-9	TRBJ2-5	-	CASSFGGAETQYF	TGTGCCAGCAGCTTTGGGGGGGCGGAGACCCAGTACTTC
few	TRBV27	TRBJ1-2	TRBD1	CASSLLGTGGSGYTF	TGTGCCAGCAGTTTATTAGGGACAGGGGGCTCTGGCTACACCTTC
once	TRBV6-4	TRBJ1-5	TRBD1	CASSDSKKGQGKSSLVSNQPQHF	TGTGCCAGCAGTGACTCTAAAAAGGGACAGGGAAAATCCTCTCTTGTCAGCAATCAGCCCCAGCATTTT
-	TRBV2	TRBJ2-1	TRBD1	CASSPRGLGDNEQFF	TGTGCCAGCAGTCCCAGGGGGCTCGGGGACAATGAGCAGTTCTTC
few	TRBV5-1	TRBJ1-1	-	CASSPGQMNTEAFF	TGCGCCAGCAGCCCAGGACAGATGAACACTGAAGCTTTCTTT
-	TRBV18	TRBJ1-1	-	CASSPRTVMNTEAFF	TGTGCCAGCTCACCCAGGACAGTTATGAACACTGAAGCTTTCTTT
-	TRBV28	TRBJ1-5	-	CASSLGQPQHF	TGTGCCAGCAGTCTCGGTCAGCCCCAGCATTTT
-	TRBV7-2	TRBJ2-5	TRBD2	CASSPPAGGQETQYF	TGTGCCAGCAGCCCTCCCGCGGGGGGGCAAGAGACCCAGTACTTC
once	TRBV5-1	TRBJ2-2	TRBD2	CASGAGVFGGELFF	TGCGCCAGCGGGGCGGGAGTGTTTGGCGGGGAGCTGTTTTTT
-	TRBV11-2	TRBJ2-5	-	CASSRGSQETQYF	TGTGCCAGCAGCCGAGGGAGTCAAGAGACCCAGTACTTC
-	TRBV24-1	TRBJ2-3	-	CATSDFQGMADTQYF	TGTGCCACCAGTGATTTCCAGGGTATGGCAGATACGCAGTATTTT
-	TRBV16	TRBJ1-1	TRBD1	CASLRTGNTEAFF	TGTGCCAGCTTGAGGACAGGGAACACTGAAGCTTTCTTT
once	TRBV5-8	TRBJ2-7	-	CASSFSGLGSYEQYF	TGTGCCAGCAGCTTCTCAGGCTTGGGCTCCTACGAGCAGTACTTC
-	TRBV3-1/TRBV3-2	TRBJ2-7	-	CASSQGHGTTFYEQYF	TGTGCCAGCAGCCAAGGACACGGGACAACCTTCTACGAGCAGTACTTC
-	TRBV12-3/TRBV12-4	TRBJ2-5	-	CASSGGAETQYF	TGTGCCAGCAGTGGGGGCGCAGAGACCCAGTACTTC
-	TRBV14	TRBJ1-6	-	CASSPRRSRGNSPLHF	TGTGCCAGCAGCCCGAGACGAAGCCGGGGAAATTCACCCCTCCACTTT
-	TRBV5-6	TRBJ2-5	-	CASSLYTGSSQETQYF	TGTGCCAGCAGCCTCTATACAGGGTCGTCTCAAGAGACCCAGTACTTC
-	TRBV4-2	TRBJ2-7	TRBD2	CASSPHGTGTSGNEQYF	TGTGCCAGCAGCCCACACGGCACCGGGACTAGCGGGAACGAGCAGTACTTC
-	TRBV7-9	TRBJ2-5	TRBD1	CASSLRRGTEETQYF	TGTGCCAGCAGCTTACGGCGTGGGACAGAAGAGACCCAGTACTTC
-	TRBV30	TRBJ1-5	-	CAWSVQINQPQHF	TGTGCCTGGAGTGTACAGATCAATCAGCCCCAGCATTTT
-	TRBV19	TRBJ2-3	-	CASSRGLTDTQYF	TGTGCCAGTAGTCGGGGTCTCACAGATACGCAGTATTTT
many	TRBV2	TRBJ2-1	TRBD2	CASSVGLAGGNEQFF	TGTGCCAGCAGTGTGGGACTAGCGGGAGGAAATGAGCAGTTCTTC
-	TRBV29-1	TRBJ2-1	TRBD2	CSVDGGGTSEYNEQFF	TGCAGCGTCGATGGGGGGGGGACTAGCGAATACAATGAGCAGTTCTTC